This is a list of T cell receptor beta chains from one sample in a study of cytotoxic CD8 clonotypes in ibrutinib-treated CLL. Produced via immunoSEQ multiplex PCR; TCRdb's table is partial and in-frame only. Of 300,000 to 400,000 clones listed, about 64% were seen once; the top ten hold 5% to 6.5%. This specimen was PBMCs, taken after 36 months of ibrutinib treatment. Receptors originate from a human donor with chronic lymphocytic leukemia. CDR3s include the opening cysteine and the closing phenylalanine or tryptophan. The D gene is left open where the match is weak. Size is omitted from some rows. Given values are once, few, many or a class for expanded clones.

cdr3_length | clone_size | j_call | v_call | d_call | cdr3_nt | cdr3_aa
17 | NA | TRBJ2-1 | TRBV5-1 | TRBD2 | TGCGCCAGCAGCTTGGGTGCAGGGACTAGCGTGTACAATGAGCAGTTCTTC | CASSLGAGTSVYNEQFF
14 | NA | TRBJ2-1 | TRBV5-1 | TRBD2 | TGCGCCAGCAGCCGCCGGGACTATCACAATGAGCAGTTCTTC | CASSRRDYHNEQFF
15 | once | TRBJ2-5 | TRBV5-1 | NA | TGCGCCAGCAGCTTGGATGGGGCGCGGGCAGAGACCCAGTACTTC | CASSLDGARAETQYF
11 | NA | TRBJ1-1 | TRBV2 | NA | TGTGCCAGCCTGGTTGACACTGAAGCTTTCTTT | CASLVDTEAFF
15 | NA | TRBJ2-5 | TRBV5-6 | TRBD1 | TGTGCCAGCAGGCCCAGGGGGCCGGGCCAAGAGACCCAGTACTTC | CASRPRGPGQETQYF
12 | many | TRBJ1-5 | TRBV7-9 | NA | TGTGCCAGCAGCTTAGGCAATCAGCCCCAGCATTTT | CASSLGNQPQHF
15 | NA | TRBJ2-3 | TRBV7-6 | TRBD2 | TGTGCCAGCAGCCTAGCGGGAGGACCAGGAGATACGCAGTATTTT | CASSLAGGPGDTQYF
18 | NA | TRBJ2-7 | TRBV21-1 | NA | TGTGCCAGCAGCAAAGAGATCCGGTCAGGGGGTATAACTTACGAGCAGTACTTC | CASSKEIRSGGITYEQYF
18 | NA | TRBJ1-1 | TRBV7-9 | TRBD1 | TGTGCCAGCAGCTTACGGGCGGGGGGACAGGGGCGTACCACTGAAGCTTTCTTT | CASSLRAGGQGRTTEAFF
15 | few | TRBJ2-5 | TRBV13 | NA | TGTGCCAGCAGCTTAGGTGGAGGTTTGCGGGAGACCCAGTACTTC | CASSLGGGLRETQYF
13 | NA | TRBJ2-7 | TRBV11-2 | NA | TGTGCCAGCAGCCCCTCCCGGGATTACGAGCAGTACTTC | CASSPSRDYEQYF
14 | NA | TRBJ1-2 | TRBV9 | NA | TGTGCCAGCAGCGTAGGAGGGGGTTTTGGTGGCTACACCTTC | CASSVGGGFGGYTF
13 | NA | TRBJ2-7 | TRBV29-1 | NA | TGCAGCGTAATCTTCGCCGGGGTCGGCGAGCAGTACTTC | CSVIFAGVGEQYF
14 | NA | TRBJ2-1 | TRBV2 | TRBD1 | TGTGCCAGCAGACAGGGGTTTTGGGACAATGAGCAGTTCTTC | CASRQGFWDNEQFF
12 | few | TRBJ1-2 | TRBV6-1 | TRBD1 | TGTGCCAGTAAAACAGGGGACTATGGCTACACCTTC | CASKTGDYGYTF
17 | once | TRBJ1-5 | TRBV10-3 | NA | TGTGCCATCAGTGACACAGGGAATGGGGTTAGCAATCAGCCCCAGCATTTT | CAISDTGNGVSNQPQHF
19 | NA | TRBJ2-6 | TRBV29-1 | TRBD1 | TGCAGCGTTGAAGATCCGCCCGGGACAGGCCGCTCTGGGGCCAACGTCCTGACTTTC | CSVEDPPGTGRSGANVLTF
15 | NA | TRBJ2-5 | TRBV28 | TRBD1 | TGTGCCAGCTTCCCATTGGGACAGTACCAAGAGACCCAGTACTTC | CASFPLGQYQETQYF
17 | NA | TRBJ1-6 | TRBV9 | NA | TGTGCCAGCAGCGTAGAGGCTCAGGGCCCCTATAATTCACCCCTCCACTTT | CASSVEAQGPYNSPLHF
14 | NA | TRBJ2-2 | TRBV6-4 | NA | TGTGCCAGCAGTGTCTTAGGGCGCACCGGGGAGCTGTTTTTT | CASSVLGRTGELFF
14 | NA | TRBJ2-5 | TRBV7-9 | NA | TGTGCCAGCACCACCTCGGGGTGGCAAGAGACCCAGTACTTC | CASTTSGWQETQYF
14 | NA | TRBJ1-4 | TRBV9 | NA | TGTGCCAGCAGCTCGGGACACGGTAATGAAAAACTGTTTTTT | CASSSGHGNEKLFF